The present T cell receptor (beta chain) was sequenced within a study of blood T cell repertoires in COVID-19. Overall study context: The cDNA or gDNA used as material had been derived from T cells, B-cell-depleted T cells, or PBMCs.

Authors' processing steps: Researchers report that nucleated cell counts were estimated from reference gene primer amplification. The method was immunoSEQ multiplex PCR; TCRdb's version includes in-frame clones alone and lacks a portion of them. Clone size and V and J calls were adopted from that table, with D and trimming inferred from the DNA. The table has around 200,000 clones, around nine tenths seen once. Germline CDR1 reads GTSNPN; CDR2 reads SVGIG (reference sequence). CDR3 length: 13 amino acids. The ends were cut back, 7 bases at V and 6 bases at J, with 13 bases in the middle. This TCR was sampled from a man aged 60 to 69 who had recovered from COVID-19. Sequencing was carried out using peripheral blood. J is TRBJ1-6 and V is TRBV30, with a tentative D call TRBD1 (5 bases). CDR3 DNA sequence: TGTGCCTACCAGGGTTTGGTTAATTCACCCCTCCACTTT. The encoded protein is CAYQGLVNSPLHF.